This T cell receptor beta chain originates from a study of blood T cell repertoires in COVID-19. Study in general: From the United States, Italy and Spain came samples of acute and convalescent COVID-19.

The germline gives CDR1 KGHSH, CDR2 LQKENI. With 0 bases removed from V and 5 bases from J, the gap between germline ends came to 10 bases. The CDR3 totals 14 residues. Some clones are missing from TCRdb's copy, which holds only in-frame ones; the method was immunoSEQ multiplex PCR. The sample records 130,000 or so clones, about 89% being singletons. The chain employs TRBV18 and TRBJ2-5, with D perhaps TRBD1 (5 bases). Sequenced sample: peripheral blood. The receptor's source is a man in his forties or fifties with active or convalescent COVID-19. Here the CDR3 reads CASSPPQGSETQYF. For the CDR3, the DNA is TGTGCCAGCTCACCACCCCAGGGATCGGAGACCCAGTACTTC.